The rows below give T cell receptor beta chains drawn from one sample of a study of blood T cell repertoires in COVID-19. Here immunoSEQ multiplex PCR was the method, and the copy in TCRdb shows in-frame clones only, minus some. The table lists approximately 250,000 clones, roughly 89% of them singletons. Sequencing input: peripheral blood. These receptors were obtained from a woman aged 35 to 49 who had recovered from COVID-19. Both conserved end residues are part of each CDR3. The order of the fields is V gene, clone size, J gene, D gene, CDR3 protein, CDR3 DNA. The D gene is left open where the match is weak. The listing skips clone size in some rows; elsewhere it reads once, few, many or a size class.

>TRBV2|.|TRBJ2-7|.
CASRRAFRSFYEQYF
TGTGCCAGCAGGCGGGCGTTCCGCTCCTTCTACGAGCAGTACTTC
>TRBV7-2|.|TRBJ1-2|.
CASSSLQGRYGYTF
TGTGCCAGCAGTTCCCTACAGGGAAGATATGGCTACACCTTC
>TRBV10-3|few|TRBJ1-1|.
CAISESVTVNTEAFF
TGTGCCATCAGTGAGTCGGTGACAGTGAACACTGAAGCTTTCTTT
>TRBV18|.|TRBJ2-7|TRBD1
CASSNTGGPYEQYF
TGTGCCAGCTCAAATACAGGGGGGCCCTACGAGCAGTACTTC
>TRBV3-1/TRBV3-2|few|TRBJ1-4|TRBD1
CASSLMDRGGLEKLFF
TGTGCCAGCAGCCTCATGGACAGGGGAGGGCTGGAAAAACTGTTTTTT
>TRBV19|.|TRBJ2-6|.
CASSMGGRSGANVLTF
TGTGCCAGTAGTATGGGGGGACGCTCTGGGGCCAACGTCCTGACTTTC
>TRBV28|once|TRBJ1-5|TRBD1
CASKPGDRALPQHF
TGTGCCAGCAAGCCGGGGGACAGGGCTCTCCCCCAGCATTTT
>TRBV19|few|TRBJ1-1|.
CASSNSGEAFF
TGTGCCAGTAGTAACTCAGGGGAAGCTTTCTTT
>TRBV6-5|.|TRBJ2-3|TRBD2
CASSYSGLARTDTQYF
TGTGCCAGCAGTTACTCAGGACTAGCCCGCACAGATACGCAGTATTTT
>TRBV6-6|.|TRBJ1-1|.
CASSPIQTVMNTEAFF
TGTGCCAGCAGTCCAATTCAGACTGTTATGAACACTGAAGCTTTCTTT
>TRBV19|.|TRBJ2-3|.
CASSIGGQTTDTQYF
TGTGCCAGTAGTATAGGGGGGCAGACGACAGATACGCAGTATTTT
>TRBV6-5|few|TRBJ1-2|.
CASSLQGAGYTF
TGTGCCAGCAGCCTACAGGGAGCTGGCTACACCTTC
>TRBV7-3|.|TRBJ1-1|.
CASSLFLDTEAFF
TGTGCCAGCAGCTTATTCCTCGACACTGAAGCTTTCTTT
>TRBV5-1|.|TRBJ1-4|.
CASSQTSGTRNEKLFF
TGCGCCAGCAGCCAAACCTCCGGGACAAGAAATGAAAAACTGTTTTTT
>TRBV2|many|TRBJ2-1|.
CASHRVAFNEQFF
TGTGCCAGCCACAGGGTTGCTTTCAATGAGCAGTTCTTC
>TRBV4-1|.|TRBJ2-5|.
CASRPRRSSAQETQYF
TGCGCCAGCAGGCCTCGGCGTTCTAGCGCCCAAGAGACCCAGTACTTC
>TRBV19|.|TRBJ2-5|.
CASSQGEVETQYF
TGTGCCAGTAGTCAGGGGGAGGTTGAGACCCAGTACTTC
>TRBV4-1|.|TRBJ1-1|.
CASSQDPQINTEAFF
TGCGCCAGCAGCCAAGATCCCCAAATCAACACTGAAGCTTTCTTT
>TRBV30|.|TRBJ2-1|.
CAWDWGGLRNEQFF
TGTGCCTGGGACTGGGGGGGGCTGAGAAATGAGCAGTTCTTC
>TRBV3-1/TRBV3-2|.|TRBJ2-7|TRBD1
CASSHWDRGYEQYF
TGTGCCAGCAGCCACTGGGACAGGGGCTACGAGCAGTACTTC
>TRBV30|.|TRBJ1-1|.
CAWSLAALAFF
TGTGCCTGGAGCCTGGCGGCGCTAGCTTTCTTT
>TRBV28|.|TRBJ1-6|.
CASSFAGPSSPLHF
TGTGCCAGCAGTTTTGCAGGGCCTAGTTCACCCCTCCACTTT
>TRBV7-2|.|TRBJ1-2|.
CASSSLGGYGYTF
TGTGCCAGCAGCTCACTGGGAGGGTATGGCTACACCTTC
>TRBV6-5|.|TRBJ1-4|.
CASRDTGGNEKLFF
TGTGCCAGCAGGGACACAGGTGGAAATGAAAAACTGTTTTTT
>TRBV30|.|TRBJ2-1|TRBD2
CAWSPRLTSGGAIGEQFF
TGTGCCTGGAGTCCACGACTGACTAGCGGGGGGGCAATCGGTGAGCAGTTCTTC
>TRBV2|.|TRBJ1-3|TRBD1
CASSGLARGTGNTIYF
TGTGCCAGCAGTGGCCTCGCCAGGGGGACTGGAAACACCATATATTTT
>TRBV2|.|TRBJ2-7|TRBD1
CASSDRTGVMAEQYF
TGTGCCAGCAGCGACAGGACAGGGGTTATGGCCGAGCAGTACTTC
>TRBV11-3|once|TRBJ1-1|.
CASSPGGFNTEAFF
TGTGCCAGCAGCCCTGGGGGGTTCAACACTGAAGCTTTCTTT